This T cell receptor beta chain was identified in a study of identical twins. TCRdb reprocessed the 5' RACE reads via MiXCR and lists one record per CDR3 protein. The sample contains roughly 1.6 million distinct CDR3 sequences, about 30% of which appear only once. Notes on the study in general: Invariant cells of the MAIT and iNKT types might have partly distorted the zero-insertion analyses. Model-predicted out-of-frame TCR alpha sharing fell below observed values in monozygotic twins. Insertion counts were lower in abundant cord blood beta clonotypes, a trend that memory repertoires did not show.

As regards this clonotype: Antigen unknown.

V gave up 4 bases and J gave up 4 bases; unmatched junction bases: 15. CDR1 and CDR2 (germline): MNHEY, SMNVEV (reference sequence). The CDR3 contains 19 residues. The sequencing input was cord blood. This chain joins TRBV27 and TRBJ2-2; 10 bases align to TRBD2. The sequence was collected from a newborn girl in good health. CDR3 region: CASSSLARKREGFTGELFF. In DNA, the CDR3 is TGTGCCAGCAGTTCCCTCGCCCGAAAGCGGGAGGGCTTCACCGGGGAGCTGTTTTTT.